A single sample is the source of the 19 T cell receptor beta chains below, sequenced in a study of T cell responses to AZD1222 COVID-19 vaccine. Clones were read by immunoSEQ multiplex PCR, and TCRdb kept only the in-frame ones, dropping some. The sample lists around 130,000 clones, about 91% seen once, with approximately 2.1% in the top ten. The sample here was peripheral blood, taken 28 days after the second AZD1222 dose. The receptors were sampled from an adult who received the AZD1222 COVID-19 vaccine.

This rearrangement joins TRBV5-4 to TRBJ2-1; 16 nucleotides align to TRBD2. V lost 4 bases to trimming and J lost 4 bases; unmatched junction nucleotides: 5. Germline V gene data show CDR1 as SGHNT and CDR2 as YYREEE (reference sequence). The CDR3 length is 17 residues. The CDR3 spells CASSPGLAGGKYNEQFF. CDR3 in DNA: TGTGCCAGCAGCCCGGGACTAGCGGGGGGGAAGTACAATGAGCAGTTCTTC.

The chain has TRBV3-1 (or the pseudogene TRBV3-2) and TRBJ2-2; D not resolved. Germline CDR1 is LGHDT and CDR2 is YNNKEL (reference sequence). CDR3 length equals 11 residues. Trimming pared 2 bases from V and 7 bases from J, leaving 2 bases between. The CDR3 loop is CASSQFGELFF. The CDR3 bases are TGTGCCAGCAGCCAATTCGGGGAGCTGTTTTTT.

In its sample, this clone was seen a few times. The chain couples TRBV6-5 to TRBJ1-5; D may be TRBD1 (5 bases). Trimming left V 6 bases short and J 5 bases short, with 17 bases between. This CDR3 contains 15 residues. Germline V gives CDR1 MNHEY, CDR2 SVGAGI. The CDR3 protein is CASRGRRGGDQPQHF. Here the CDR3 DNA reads TGTGCCAGCAGGGGGAGGCGCGGGGGAGATCAGCCCCAGCATTTT.

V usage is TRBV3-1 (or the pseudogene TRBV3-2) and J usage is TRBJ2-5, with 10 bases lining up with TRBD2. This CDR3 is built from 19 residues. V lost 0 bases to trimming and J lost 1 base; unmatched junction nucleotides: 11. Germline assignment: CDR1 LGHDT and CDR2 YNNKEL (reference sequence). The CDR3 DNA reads TGTGCCAGCAGCCAAGATGGAACTAGCGGGGCCCTCCCCCAAGAGACCCAGTACTTC. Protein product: CASSQDGTSGALPQETQYF.

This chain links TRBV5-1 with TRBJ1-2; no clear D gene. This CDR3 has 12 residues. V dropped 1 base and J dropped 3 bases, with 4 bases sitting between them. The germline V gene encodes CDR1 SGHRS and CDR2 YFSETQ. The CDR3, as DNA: TGCGCCAGCAGCTTGCTGGACTATGGCTACACCTTC. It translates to CASSLLDYGYTF. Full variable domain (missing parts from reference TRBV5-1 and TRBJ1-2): KAGVTQTPRYLIKTRGQQVTLSCSPISGHRSVSWYQQTPGQGLQFLFEYFSETQRNKGNFPGRFSGRQFSNSRSEMNVSTLELGDSALYLCASSLLDYGYTFGSGTRLTVV.

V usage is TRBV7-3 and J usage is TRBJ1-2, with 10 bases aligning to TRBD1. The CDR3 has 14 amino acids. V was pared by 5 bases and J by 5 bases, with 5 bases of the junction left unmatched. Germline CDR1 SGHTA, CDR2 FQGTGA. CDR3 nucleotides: TGTGCCAGCAGCCCGACAGGGGGCAGTTATGGCTACACCTTC. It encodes CASSPTGGSYGYTF.

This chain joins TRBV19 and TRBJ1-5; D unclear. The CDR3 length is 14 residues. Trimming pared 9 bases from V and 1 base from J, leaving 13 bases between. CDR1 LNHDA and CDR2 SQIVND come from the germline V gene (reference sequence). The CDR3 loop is CASRWVGSNQPQHF. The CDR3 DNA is TGTGCCAGCCGGTGGGTAGGGAGCAATCAGCCCCAGCATTTT. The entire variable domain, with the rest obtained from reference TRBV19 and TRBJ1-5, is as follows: DGGITQSPKYLFRKEGQNVTLSCEQNLNHDAMYWYRQDPGQGLRLIYYSQIVNDFQKGDIAEGYSVSREKKESFPLTVTSAQKNPTAFYLCASRWVGSNQPQHFGDGTRLSIL.

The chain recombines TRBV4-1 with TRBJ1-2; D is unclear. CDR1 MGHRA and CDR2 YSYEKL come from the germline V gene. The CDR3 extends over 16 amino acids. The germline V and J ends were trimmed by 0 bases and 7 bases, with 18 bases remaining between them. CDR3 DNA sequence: TGCGCCAGCAGCCAAGAAGCCCTTAGCGCACATGGTGGCTACACCTTC. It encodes CASSQEALSAHGGYTF.

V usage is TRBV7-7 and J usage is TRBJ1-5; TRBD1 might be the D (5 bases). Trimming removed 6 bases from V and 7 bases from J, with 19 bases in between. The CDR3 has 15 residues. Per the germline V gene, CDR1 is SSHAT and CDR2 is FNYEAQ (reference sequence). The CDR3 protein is CASSSRTGQGQPQHF. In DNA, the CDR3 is TGTGCCAGCAGTTCCCGGACGGGGCAAGGGCAGCCCCAGCATTTT.

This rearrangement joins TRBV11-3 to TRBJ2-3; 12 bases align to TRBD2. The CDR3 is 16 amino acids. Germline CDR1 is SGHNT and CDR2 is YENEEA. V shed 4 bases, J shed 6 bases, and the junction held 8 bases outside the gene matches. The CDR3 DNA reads TGTGCCAGCAGCTCGACTAGCGGGGGTGCAGTGGATACGCAGTATTTT. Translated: CASSSTSGGAVDTQYF.

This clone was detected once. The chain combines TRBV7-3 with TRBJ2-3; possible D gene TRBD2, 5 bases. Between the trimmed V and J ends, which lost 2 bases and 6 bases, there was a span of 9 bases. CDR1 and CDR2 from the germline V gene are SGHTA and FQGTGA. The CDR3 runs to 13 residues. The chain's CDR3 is CASSLVGGDTQYF. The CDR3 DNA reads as TGTGCCAGCAGCTTAGTCGGCGGGGATACGCAGTATTTT. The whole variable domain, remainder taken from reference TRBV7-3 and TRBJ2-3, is GAGVSQTPSNKVTEKGKYVELRCDPISGHTALYWYRQSLGQGPEFLIYFQGTGAADDSGLPNDRFFAVRPEGSVSTLKIQRTERGDSAVYLCASSLVGGDTQYFGPGTRLTVL.

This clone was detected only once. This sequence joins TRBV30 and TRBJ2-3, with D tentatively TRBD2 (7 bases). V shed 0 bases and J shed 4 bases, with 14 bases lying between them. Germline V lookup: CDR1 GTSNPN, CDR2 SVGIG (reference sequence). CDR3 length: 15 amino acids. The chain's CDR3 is CAWSVGGGVSDTQYF. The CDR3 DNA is TGTGCCTGGAGTGTAGGAGGGGGGGTATCAGATACGCAGTATTTT.

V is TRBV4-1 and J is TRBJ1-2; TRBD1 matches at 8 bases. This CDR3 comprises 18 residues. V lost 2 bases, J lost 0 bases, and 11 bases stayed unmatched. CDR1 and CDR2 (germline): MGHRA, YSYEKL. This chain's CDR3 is CASSQPGTGHGSNYGYTF. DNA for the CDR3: TGCGCCAGCAGCCAACCCGGGACAGGTCACGGATCTAACTATGGCTACACCTTC.

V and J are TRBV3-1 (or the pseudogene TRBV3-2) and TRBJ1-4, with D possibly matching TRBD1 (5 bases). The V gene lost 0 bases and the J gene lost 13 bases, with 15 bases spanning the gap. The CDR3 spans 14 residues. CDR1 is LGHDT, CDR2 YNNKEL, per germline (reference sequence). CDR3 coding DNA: TGTGCCAGCAGCCAAGATTCGGGGGGATTAGGACTGTTTTTT. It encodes CASSQDSGGLGLFF.

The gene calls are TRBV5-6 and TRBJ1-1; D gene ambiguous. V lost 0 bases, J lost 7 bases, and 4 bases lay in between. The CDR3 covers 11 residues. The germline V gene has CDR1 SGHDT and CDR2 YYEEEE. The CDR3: CASSLAREAFF. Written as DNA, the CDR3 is TGTGCCAGCAGCTTGGCCCGTGAAGCTTTCTTT.

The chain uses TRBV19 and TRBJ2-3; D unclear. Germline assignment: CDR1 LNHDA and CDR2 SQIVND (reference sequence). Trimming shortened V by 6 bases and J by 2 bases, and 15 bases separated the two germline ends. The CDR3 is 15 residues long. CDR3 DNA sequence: TGTGCCAGTAGGGGGTTGGTCAGCCACACAGATACGCAGTATTTT. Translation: CASRGLVSHTDTQYF.

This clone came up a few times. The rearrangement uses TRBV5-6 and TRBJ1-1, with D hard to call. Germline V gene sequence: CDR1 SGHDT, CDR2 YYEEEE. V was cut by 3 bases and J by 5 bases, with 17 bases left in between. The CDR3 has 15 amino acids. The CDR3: CASSSLFGRRTEAFF. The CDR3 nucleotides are TGTGCCAGCAGCTCATTATTCGGGAGGAGAACTGAAGCTTTCTTT.

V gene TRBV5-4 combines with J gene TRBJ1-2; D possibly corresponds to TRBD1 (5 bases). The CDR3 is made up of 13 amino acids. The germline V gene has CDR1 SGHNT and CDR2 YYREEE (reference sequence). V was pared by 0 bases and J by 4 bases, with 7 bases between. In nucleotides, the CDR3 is TGTGCCAGCAGCTTGGGGGGCAGCTATGGCTACACCTTC. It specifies CASSLGGSYGYTF. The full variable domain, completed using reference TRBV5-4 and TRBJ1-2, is ETGVTQSPTHLIKTRGQQVTLRCSSQSGHNTVSWYQQALGQGPQFIFQYYREEENGRGNFPPRFSGLQFPNYSSELNVNALELDDSALYLCASSLGGSYGYTFGSGTRLTVV.

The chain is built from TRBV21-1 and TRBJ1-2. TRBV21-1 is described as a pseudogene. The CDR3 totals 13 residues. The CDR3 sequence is CASGSGGLHGYTF. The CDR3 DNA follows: TGTGCCAGCGGATCCGGGGGTCTCCATGGCTACACCTTC.